The 3 T cell receptor beta chains reported below all come from one sample, sequenced in a study of response to subunit inactivated influenza vaccine. Each CDR3 protein gets one entry after TCRdb re-called the RT-PCR reads with MiXCR. The table has roughly 540,000 distinct CDR3 sequences, around 25% seen once. The same sample was also used in a study of T cells expressing NK-cell markers. That report adds: 5'RACE template switching with UMIs produced the TCR beta cDNA.

Sequenced material: CD4+ T cells sorted from PBMCs, taken about 11 days after vaccination. The receptors were sampled from a man aged 45 to 65 who received an inactivated influenza vaccine.

The chain carries TRBV29-1 and TRBJ2-5; no firm D call. The length of the CDR3 is 13 residues. V was pared by 4 bases and J by 1 base, with 10 bases between. Germline-derived CDR1 and CDR2 are SQVTM and ANQGSEA. The CDR3 DNA follows: TGCAGCGTTGTGGCCGCCTTCCAAGAGACCCAGTACTTC. Protein product: CSVVAAFQETQYF.

The sample holds many counts of this clonotype. This chain uses TRBV9 with TRBJ2-2; TRBD2 matches at 14 bases. This CDR3 is built from 16 residues. Germline CDR1 and CDR2: SGDLS and YYNGEE. Unmatched junction bases numbered 7, after V lost 4 bases and J lost 8 bases. The CDR3 region is CASSPLTSGREGELFF. CDR3 DNA: TGTGCCAGCAGCCCCCTGACTAGCGGGAGGGAGGGGGAGCTGTTTTTT.

V and J are TRBV15 and TRBJ2-5; D call uncertain. V lost 6 bases, J lost 4 bases, and 15 bases lay in between. This CDR3 comprises 14 residues. Germline assignment: CDR1 LNHNV and CDR2 YYDKDF (reference sequence). CDR3 coding DNA: TGTGCCACCAGAAAGGAATCAAGATTAGAGACCCAGTACTTC. Protein: CATRKESRLETQYF.